These T cell receptor beta chains were read from a single sample in a study of T cells after yellow fever vaccination. TCRdb re-called the 5' RACE reads through MiXCR, storing one row per CDR3 protein. Of around 590,000 distinct CDR3 sequences in the sample, over 9% are singletons; the top ten hold more than 13%. The specimen was PBMCs, collected on the day of the yellow fever booster vaccination. All receptors derive from a man younger than 45 who received the YFV17D yellow fever vaccine. The CDR3 runs from the conserved cysteine through the conserved F or W. D genes are given only for firm matches. Size is stated for part of the rows, as once, few or many counts, or as a class when the clone is expanded.

v_call	d_call	j_call	clone_size	cdr3_aa	cdr3_nt
TRBV7-6	TRBD1	TRBJ2-3	few	CASSPNGQGSPDTQYF	TGTGCCAGCAGCCCAAATGGACAGGGGTCCCCAGATACGCAGTATTTT
TRBV27	TRBD2	TRBJ2-1	NA	CASSSTRTSGYNEQFF	TGTGCCAGCAGTTCGACCCGGACTAGCGGGTACAATGAGCAGTTCTTC
TRBV20-1	NA	TRBJ2-3	few	CSARGGKTYTDTQYF	TGCAGTGCTAGAGGAGGCAAAACCTACACAGATACGCAGTATTTT
TRBV20-1	NA	TRBJ1-1	NA	CSAKTGPTEAFF	TGCAGTGCTAAGACGGGACCCACTGAAGCTTTCTTT
TRBV12-3/TRBV12-4	TRBD2	TRBJ2-1	NA	CASSSLTSPRQFF	TGTGCCAGCAGTTCCCTGACTAGCCCTAGGCAGTTCTTC
TRBV6-2/TRBV6-3	TRBD1	TRBJ2-1	NA	CASTGTGGVNEQFF	TGTGCCAGTACCGGGACAGGAGGGGTTAATGAGCAGTTCTTC
TRBV7-8	NA	TRBJ1-5	NA	CASSLWAGGGNQPQHF	TGTGCCAGCAGCTTATGGGCAGGAGGGGGCAATCAGCCCCAGCATTTT
TRBV5-6	NA	TRBJ2-1	NA	CASSLQPGPMEATSNEQFF	TGTGCCAGCAGCTTGCAACCAGGCCCCATGGAGGCCACATCAAATGAGCAGTTCTTC
TRBV28	NA	TRBJ2-1	once	CASSPGWPKSYNEQFF	TGTGCCAGCAGCCCCGGGTGGCCAAAAAGCTACAATGAGCAGTTCTTC
TRBV11-2	TRBD2	TRBJ2-1	few	CASSRPGLATYNEQFF	TGTGCCAGCAGCAGACCGGGACTAGCGACGTACAATGAGCAGTTCTTC
TRBV11-2	NA	TRBJ2-1	NA	CASSYDYSYNEQFF	TGTGCCAGCAGTTACGACTACTCCTACAATGAGCAGTTCTTC
TRBV28	NA	TRBJ2-1	NA	CAILSYNEQFF	TGTGCCATTTTGTCCTACAATGAGCAGTTCTTC
TRBV20-1	TRBD2	TRBJ2-5	NA	CSARGLAGGGETQYF	TGCAGTGCTAGAGGGCTAGCGGGAGGAGGAGAGACCCAGTACTTC
TRBV7-9	NA	TRBJ1-4	NA	CASWTPGNEKLFF	TGTGCCAGCTGGACACCCGGGAATGAAAAACTGTTTTTT
TRBV10-3	NA	TRBJ2-5	many	CAISAERETQYF	TGTGCCATTTCGGCGGAGAGGGAGACCCAGTACTTC
TRBV18	TRBD2	TRBJ2-7	few	CASSPGVRDYLLYEQYF	TGTGCCAGCTCACCTGGGGTCCGGGACTATCTACTTTACGAGCAGTACTTC
TRBV29-1	TRBD2	TRBJ2-3	few	CSVQAGGWADTQYF	TGCAGCGTCCAAGCGGGAGGGTGGGCAGATACGCAGTATTTT
TRBV12-3/TRBV12-4	NA	TRBJ2-1	NA	CASSPEIHNEQFF	TGTGCCAGCAGTCCCGAAATCCACAATGAGCAGTTCTTC
TRBV4-2	NA	TRBJ2-1	few	CASSPSPAGYNEQFF	TGTGCCAGCAGCCCCAGCCCAGCGGGCTACAATGAGCAGTTCTTC
TRBV4-3	TRBD2	TRBJ2-7	few	CASSFRLAGVSNAYEQYF	TGCGCCAGCAGCTTCCGACTAGCGGGAGTTTCCAACGCGTACGAGCAGTACTTC
TRBV21-1	NA	TRBJ2-3	few	CASDDTSTDTQYF	TGTGCCAGCGATGACACAAGCACAGATACGCAGTATTTT
TRBV3-1	TRBD2	TRBJ2-7	few	CASSHRASGSYEQYF	TGTGCCAGCAGCCACAGGGCTAGCGGGAGCTACGAGCAGTACTTC